These T cell receptor beta chains were read from a single sample in a study of T cells in localized non-small cell lung cancer. The assay was immunoSEQ multiplex PCR, and TCRdb's table has in-frame clones only and misses some. The sample includes roughly 20,000 clones, about 91% of them seen just once. The specimen comprised peripheral blood, sampled before any cancer treatment. These receptors all come from a man aged 35 to 70 with stage I lung adenocarcinoma. Each CDR3 is given with its conserved first and last residue. Each record gives: J gene, clone size, V gene, D gene, CDR3 protein, CDR3 DNA. The D gene is left open where the match is weak. Expanded clones are given a class, and other clones once, few, many or no size at all.

j_call: TRBJ1-1
clone_size: NA
v_call: TRBV10-3
d_call: NA
cdr3_aa: CAISEEGLDTEAFF
cdr3_nt: TGTGCCATCAGTGAGGAGGGTCTCGACACTGAAGCTTTCTTT

j_call: TRBJ2-1
clone_size: once
v_call: TRBV7-6
d_call: NA
cdr3_aa: CASSLGNEQFF
cdr3_nt: TGTGCCAGCAGCTTGGGTAATGAGCAGTTCTTC

j_call: TRBJ2-7
clone_size: NA
v_call: TRBV29-1
d_call: NA
cdr3_aa: CSVGRSYEQYF
cdr3_nt: TGCAGCGTGGGACGGTCCTACGAGCAGTACTTC

j_call: TRBJ2-5
clone_size: NA
v_call: TRBV6-5
d_call: NA
cdr3_aa: CASSYSWGEETQYF
cdr3_nt: TGTGCCAGCAGTTACTCGTGGGGTGAAGAGACCCAGTACTTC

j_call: TRBJ2-4
clone_size: NA
v_call: TRBV12-5
d_call: NA
cdr3_aa: CASGLVRQDALAKNIQYF
cdr3_nt: TGTGCTAGTGGTTTGGTAAGGCAGGACGCTTTGGCCAAAAACATTCAGTACTTC

j_call: TRBJ2-3
clone_size: NA
v_call: TRBV19
d_call: NA
cdr3_aa: CASSIGGTDTQYF
cdr3_nt: TGTGCCAGTAGTATCGGGGGCACAGATACGCAGTATTTT

j_call: TRBJ1-1
clone_size: NA
v_call: TRBV19
d_call: NA
cdr3_aa: CASSIDYRREAFF
cdr3_nt: TGTGCCAGTAGTATAGATTATCGGCGAGAAGCTTTCTTT

j_call: TRBJ2-1
clone_size: NA
v_call: TRBV19
d_call: TRBD1
cdr3_aa: CATEDRIAYNEQFF
cdr3_nt: TGTGCCACCGAGGACAGGATCGCCTACAATGAGCAGTTCTTC

j_call: TRBJ2-3
clone_size: NA
v_call: TRBV28
d_call: NA
cdr3_aa: CASSSADTQYF
cdr3_nt: TGTGCCAGCAGTTCCGCAGATACGCAGTATTTT

j_call: TRBJ2-7
clone_size: NA
v_call: TRBV5-6
d_call: NA
cdr3_aa: CASSLVSLVSYEQYF
cdr3_nt: TGTGCCAGCAGCTTGGTCAGCCTAGTCTCCTACGAGCAGTACTTC

j_call: TRBJ2-3
clone_size: NA
v_call: TRBV25-1
d_call: NA
cdr3_aa: CASSESLLAQADTQYF
cdr3_nt: TGTGCCAGCAGTGAATCCCTACTAGCACAAGCAGATACGCAGTATTTT

j_call: TRBJ1-2
clone_size: NA
v_call: TRBV14
d_call: NA
cdr3_aa: CASSQAGTYGYTF
cdr3_nt: TGTGCCAGCAGCCAAGCCGGCACCTATGGCTACACCTTC

j_call: TRBJ1-3
clone_size: NA
v_call: TRBV29-1
d_call: NA
cdr3_aa: CSVVDKGNTIYF
cdr3_nt: TGCAGCGTTGTTGACAAAGGAAACACCATATATTTT

j_call: TRBJ2-7
clone_size: NA
v_call: TRBV5-1
d_call: NA
cdr3_aa: CASSSDGSYEQYF
cdr3_nt: TGCGCCAGCAGCTCGGACGGATCCTACGAGCAGTACTTC

j_call: TRBJ1-2
clone_size: NA
v_call: TRBV15
d_call: NA
cdr3_aa: CATSRDRGRHNGYTF
cdr3_nt: TGTGCCACCAGCAGAGATCGGGGGAGGCACAATGGCTACACCTTC

j_call: TRBJ2-1
clone_size: NA
v_call: TRBV2
d_call: NA
cdr3_aa: CASSATMGTLFF
cdr3_nt: TGTGCCAGCAGTGCGACGATGGGTACTCTGTTCTTC

j_call: TRBJ2-5
clone_size: NA
v_call: TRBV5-1
d_call: NA
cdr3_aa: CASSFRGGEETQYF
cdr3_nt: TGCGCCAGCAGCTTTCGCGGGGGCGAAGAGACCCAGTACTTC

j_call: TRBJ2-3
clone_size: few
v_call: TRBV4-2
d_call: NA
cdr3_aa: CASSQDLSTDTQYF
cdr3_nt: TGTGCCAGCAGCCAAGATTTGAGCACAGATACGCAGTATTTT

j_call: TRBJ2-7
clone_size: NA
v_call: TRBV28
d_call: NA
cdr3_aa: CASSLFKGPNEQYF
cdr3_nt: TGTGCCAGCAGTTTATTTAAGGGGCCGAACGAGCAGTACTTC

j_call: TRBJ1-5
clone_size: NA
v_call: TRBV19
d_call: TRBD1
cdr3_aa: CASSIGQGGGQPQHF
cdr3_nt: TGTGCCAGTAGTATCGGGCAGGGGGGAGGTCAGCCCCAGCATTTT

j_call: TRBJ2-1
clone_size: NA
v_call: TRBV4-1
d_call: NA
cdr3_aa: CASSQDGGTYNEQFF
cdr3_nt: TGCGCCAGCAGCCAAGACGGCGGAACCTACAATGAGCAGTTCTTC

j_call: TRBJ1-1
clone_size: NA
v_call: TRBV6-1
d_call: TRBD1
cdr3_aa: CASSRDRGGEAFF
cdr3_nt: TGTGCCAGCAGTAGGGACAGGGGTGGCGAAGCTTTCTTT